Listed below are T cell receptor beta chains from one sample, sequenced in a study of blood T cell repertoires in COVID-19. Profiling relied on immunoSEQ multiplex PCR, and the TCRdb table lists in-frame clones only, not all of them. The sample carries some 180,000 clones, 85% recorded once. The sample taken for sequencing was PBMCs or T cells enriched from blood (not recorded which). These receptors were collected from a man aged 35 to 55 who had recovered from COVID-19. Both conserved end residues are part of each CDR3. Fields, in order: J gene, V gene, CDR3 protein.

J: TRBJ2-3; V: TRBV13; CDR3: CASSANRGLDSTDTQYF
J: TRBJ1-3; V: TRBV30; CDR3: CAWSRTGGNTIYF
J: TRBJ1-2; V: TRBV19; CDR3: CASSTTQGASGYTF
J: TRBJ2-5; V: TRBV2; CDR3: CASSDPYKREGLETQYF
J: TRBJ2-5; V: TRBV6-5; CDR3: CASSYDGPRVGDSQYF
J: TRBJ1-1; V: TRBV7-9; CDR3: CASRRGQGMNTEAFF
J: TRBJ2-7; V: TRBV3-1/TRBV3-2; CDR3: CASSRGLAAGRGGTYEQYF
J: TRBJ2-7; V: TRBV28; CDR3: CASSPGYYEQYF
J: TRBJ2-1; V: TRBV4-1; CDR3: CASSQGTPDNEQFF
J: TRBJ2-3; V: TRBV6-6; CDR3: CASRPAGASTDTQYF
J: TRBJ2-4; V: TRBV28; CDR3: CASRGPGLAKNIQYF
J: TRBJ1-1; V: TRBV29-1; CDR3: CSVETGGVNTEAFF
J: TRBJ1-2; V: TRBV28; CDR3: CASSREYGYTF
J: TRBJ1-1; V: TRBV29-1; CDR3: CSVEGQVNTEAFF
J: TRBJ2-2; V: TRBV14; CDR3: CASSGPSLAGELFF
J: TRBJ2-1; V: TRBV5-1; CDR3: CASSSSGTSVNEQFF
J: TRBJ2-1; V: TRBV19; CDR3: CASSDIAGLYNEQFF
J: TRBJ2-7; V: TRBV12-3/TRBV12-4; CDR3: CASSLHTYEQYF
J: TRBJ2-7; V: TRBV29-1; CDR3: CSVGDSYEQYF
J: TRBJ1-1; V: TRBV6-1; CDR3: CASSEATDLGTEAFF
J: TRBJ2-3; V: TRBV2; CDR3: CASNRKGREAPDTQYF
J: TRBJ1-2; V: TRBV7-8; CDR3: CASSDGEGYTF
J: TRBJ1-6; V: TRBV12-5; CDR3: CASGLGANLNSPLHF
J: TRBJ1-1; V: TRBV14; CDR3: CASSPGGLLEAFF
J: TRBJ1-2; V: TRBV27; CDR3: CASSHTPGANYGYTF
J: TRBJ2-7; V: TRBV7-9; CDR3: CASSLVGGLEQYF
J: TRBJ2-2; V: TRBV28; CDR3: CASRLRQGWGGELFF
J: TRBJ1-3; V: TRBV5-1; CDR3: CASSPGQGETSGNTIYF